This TCR beta chain comes out of a study of cytomegalovirus exposure and HLA in healthy donors. At the level of the study: An early data release held about 85 million unique TCRs from HLA-typed donors.

Comment on this clone: The antigen remains unidentified.

General observations from the study: HLA allele associations emerged for fewer than 20,000 TCR beta sequences in a later analysis, at 0.05 false discovery rate.

The PCR was carried out with 60 Vbeta primers and 13 Jbeta primers. Profiling relied on immunoSEQ multiplex PCR, and the TCRdb table lists in-frame clones only, not all of them. This table holds some 130,000 clones, over 75% found once. The CDR3 sequence is 13 residues long. Looked up from germline, CDR1 is KGHSH and CDR2 is LQKENI. Trimming took 3 bases from V and 3 from J, leaving 8 bases between them. Donors had nominal health at sampling but likely had unrecorded immune exposures. The V and J genes are TRBV18 and TRBJ1-1; D is unclear. The clonotype originates from a woman in her 40s in good health and CMV-seropositive. Sequencing was performed on PBMCs. The CDR3 here is CASSPLEDTEAFF. CDR3 sequence (DNA): TGTGCCAGCTCACCCCTAGAGGACACTGAAGCTTTCTTT.